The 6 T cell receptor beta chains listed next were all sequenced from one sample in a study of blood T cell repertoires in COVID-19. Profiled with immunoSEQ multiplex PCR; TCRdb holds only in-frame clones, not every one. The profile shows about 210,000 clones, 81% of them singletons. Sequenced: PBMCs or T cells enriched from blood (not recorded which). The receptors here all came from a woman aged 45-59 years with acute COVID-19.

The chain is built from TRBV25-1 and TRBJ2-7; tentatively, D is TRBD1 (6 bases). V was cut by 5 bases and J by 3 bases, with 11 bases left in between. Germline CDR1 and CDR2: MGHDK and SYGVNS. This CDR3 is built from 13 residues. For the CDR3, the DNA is TGTGCCAGCAGTAGCCAGGGGAGCTACGAGCAGTACTTC. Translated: CASSSQGSYEQYF.

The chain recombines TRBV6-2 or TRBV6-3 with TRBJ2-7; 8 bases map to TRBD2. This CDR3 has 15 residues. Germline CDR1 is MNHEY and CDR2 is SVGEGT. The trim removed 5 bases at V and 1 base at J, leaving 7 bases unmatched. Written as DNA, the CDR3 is TGTGCCAGCAGTCCACTCGGGGGGGCGTCCTACGAGCAGTACTTC. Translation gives CASSPLGGASYEQYF.

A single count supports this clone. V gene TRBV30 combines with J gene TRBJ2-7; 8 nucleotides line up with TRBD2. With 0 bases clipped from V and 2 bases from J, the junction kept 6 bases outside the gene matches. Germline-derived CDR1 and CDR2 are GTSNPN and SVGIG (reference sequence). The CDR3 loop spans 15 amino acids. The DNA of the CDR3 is TGTGCCTGGAGTGTATGGGTAGCGGGGACCTACGAGCAGTACTTC. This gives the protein CAWSVWVAGTYEQYF. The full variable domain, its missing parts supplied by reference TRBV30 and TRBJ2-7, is SQTIHQWPATLVQPVGSPLSLECTVEGTSNPNLYWYRQAAGRGLQLLFYSVGIGQISSEVPQNLSASRPQDRQFILSSKKLLLSDSGFYLCAWSVWVAGTYEQYFGPGTRLTVT.

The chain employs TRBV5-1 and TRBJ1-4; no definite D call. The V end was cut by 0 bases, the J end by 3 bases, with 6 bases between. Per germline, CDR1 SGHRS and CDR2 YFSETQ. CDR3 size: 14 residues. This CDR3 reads CASSLGGSNEKLFF. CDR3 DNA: TGCGCCAGCAGCTTGGGCGGTTCTAATGAAAAACTGTTTTTT.

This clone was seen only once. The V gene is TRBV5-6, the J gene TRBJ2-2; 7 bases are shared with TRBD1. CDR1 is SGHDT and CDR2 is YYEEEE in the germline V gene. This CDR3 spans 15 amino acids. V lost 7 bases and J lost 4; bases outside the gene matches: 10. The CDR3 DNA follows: TGTGCCAGCCGAGAGACGGGACAGCTCACCGGGGAGCTGTTTTTT. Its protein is CASRETGQLTGELFF. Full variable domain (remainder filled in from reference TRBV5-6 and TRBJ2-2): DAGVTQSPTHLIKTRGQQVTLRCSPKSGHDTVSWYQQALGQGPQFIFQYYEEEERQRGNFPDRFSGHQFPNYSSELNVNALLLGDSALYLCASRETGQLTGELFFGEGSRLTVL.

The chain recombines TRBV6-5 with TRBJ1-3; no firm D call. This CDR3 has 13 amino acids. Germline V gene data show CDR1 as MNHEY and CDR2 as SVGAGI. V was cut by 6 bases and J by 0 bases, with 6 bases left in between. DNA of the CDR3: TGTGCCAGCAGGACTCTCTCTGGAAACACCATATATTTT. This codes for CASRTLSGNTIYF.